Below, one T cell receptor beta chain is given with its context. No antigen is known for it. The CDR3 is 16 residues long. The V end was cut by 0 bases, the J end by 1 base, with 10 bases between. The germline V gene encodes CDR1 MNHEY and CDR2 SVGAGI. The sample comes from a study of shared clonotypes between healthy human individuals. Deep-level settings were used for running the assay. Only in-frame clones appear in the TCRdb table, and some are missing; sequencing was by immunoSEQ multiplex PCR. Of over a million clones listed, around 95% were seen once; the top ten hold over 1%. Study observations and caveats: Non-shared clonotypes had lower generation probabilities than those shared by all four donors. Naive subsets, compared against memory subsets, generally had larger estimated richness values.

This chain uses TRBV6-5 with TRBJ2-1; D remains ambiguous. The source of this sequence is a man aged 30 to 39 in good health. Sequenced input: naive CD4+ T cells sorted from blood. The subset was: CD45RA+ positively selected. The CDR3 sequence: CASSYSQISSYNEQFF. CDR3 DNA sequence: TGTGCCAGCAGTTACTCGCAGATCTCATCCTACAATGAGCAGTTCTTC.